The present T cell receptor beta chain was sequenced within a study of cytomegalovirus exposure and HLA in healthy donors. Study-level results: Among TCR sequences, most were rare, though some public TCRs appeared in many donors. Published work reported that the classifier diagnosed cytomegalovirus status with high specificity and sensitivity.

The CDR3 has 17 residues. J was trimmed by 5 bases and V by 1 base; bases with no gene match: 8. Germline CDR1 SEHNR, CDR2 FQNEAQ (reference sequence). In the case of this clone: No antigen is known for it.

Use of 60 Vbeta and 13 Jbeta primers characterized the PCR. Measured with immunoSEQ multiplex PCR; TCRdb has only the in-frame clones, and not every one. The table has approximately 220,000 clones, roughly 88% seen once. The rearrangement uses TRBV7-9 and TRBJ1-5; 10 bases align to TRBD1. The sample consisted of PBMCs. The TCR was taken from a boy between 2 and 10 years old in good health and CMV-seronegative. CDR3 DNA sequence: TGTGCCAGCAGCTTAGGGACAGGGGGGAGGTTCGATCAGCCCCAGCATTTT. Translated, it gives CASSLGTGGRFDQPQHF.